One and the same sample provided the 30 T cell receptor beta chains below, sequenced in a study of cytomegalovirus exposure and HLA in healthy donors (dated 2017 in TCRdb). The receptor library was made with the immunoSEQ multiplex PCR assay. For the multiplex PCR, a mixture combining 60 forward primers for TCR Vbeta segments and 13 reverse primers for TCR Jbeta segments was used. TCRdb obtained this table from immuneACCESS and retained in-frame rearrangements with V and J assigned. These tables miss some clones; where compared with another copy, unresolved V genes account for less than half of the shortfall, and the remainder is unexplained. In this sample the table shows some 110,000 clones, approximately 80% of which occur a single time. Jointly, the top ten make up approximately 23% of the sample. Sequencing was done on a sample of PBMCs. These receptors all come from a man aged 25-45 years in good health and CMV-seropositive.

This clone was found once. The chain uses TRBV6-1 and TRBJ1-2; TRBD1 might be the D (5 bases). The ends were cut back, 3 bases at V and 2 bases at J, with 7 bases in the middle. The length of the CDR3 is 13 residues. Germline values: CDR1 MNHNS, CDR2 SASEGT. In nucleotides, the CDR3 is TGTGCCAGCAGTGAGACAGTAAACTATGGCTACACCTTC. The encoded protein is CASSETVNYGYTF.

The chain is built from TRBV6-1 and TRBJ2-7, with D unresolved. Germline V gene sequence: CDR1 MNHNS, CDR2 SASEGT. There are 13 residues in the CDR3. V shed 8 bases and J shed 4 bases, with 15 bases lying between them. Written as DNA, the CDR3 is TGTGCCAGCTGGTTCGCGGAAGGTTACGAGCAGTACTTC. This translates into CASWFAEGYEQYF.

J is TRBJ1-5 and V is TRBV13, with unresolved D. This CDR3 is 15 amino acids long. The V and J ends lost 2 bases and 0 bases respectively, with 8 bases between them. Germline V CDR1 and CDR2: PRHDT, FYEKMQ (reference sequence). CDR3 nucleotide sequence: TGTGCCAGCAGCTTATACAGTGATAGCAATCAGCCCCAGCATTTT. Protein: CASSLYSDSNQPQHF.

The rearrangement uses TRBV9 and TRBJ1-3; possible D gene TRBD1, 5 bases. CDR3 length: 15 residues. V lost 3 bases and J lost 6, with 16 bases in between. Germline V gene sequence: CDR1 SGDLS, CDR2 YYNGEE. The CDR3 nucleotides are TGTGCCAGCAGCGCCAGCGGGACTGCTCTAAACACCATATATTTT. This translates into CASSASGTALNTIYF.

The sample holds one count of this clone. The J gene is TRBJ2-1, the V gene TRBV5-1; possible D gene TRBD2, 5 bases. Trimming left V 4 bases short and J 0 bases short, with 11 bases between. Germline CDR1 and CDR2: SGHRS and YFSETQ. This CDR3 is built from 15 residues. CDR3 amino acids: CASSERAISYNEQFF. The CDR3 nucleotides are TGCGCCAGCAGCGAGAGGGCGATCTCCTACAATGAGCAGTTCTTC.

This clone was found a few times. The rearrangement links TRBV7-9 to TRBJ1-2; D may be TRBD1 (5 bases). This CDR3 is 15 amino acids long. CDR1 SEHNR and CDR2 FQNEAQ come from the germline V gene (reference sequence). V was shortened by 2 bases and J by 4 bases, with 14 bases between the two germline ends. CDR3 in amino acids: CASSLRAGIPYGYTF. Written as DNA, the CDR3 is TGTGCCAGCAGCTTAAGGGCAGGGATCCCCTATGGCTACACCTTC.

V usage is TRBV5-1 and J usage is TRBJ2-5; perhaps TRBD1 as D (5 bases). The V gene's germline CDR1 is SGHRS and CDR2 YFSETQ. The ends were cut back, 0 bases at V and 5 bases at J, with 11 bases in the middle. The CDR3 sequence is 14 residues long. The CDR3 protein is CASSLVSQGETQYF. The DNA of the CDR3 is TGCGCCAGCAGCTTGGTCTCCCAGGGCGAGACCCAGTACTTC.

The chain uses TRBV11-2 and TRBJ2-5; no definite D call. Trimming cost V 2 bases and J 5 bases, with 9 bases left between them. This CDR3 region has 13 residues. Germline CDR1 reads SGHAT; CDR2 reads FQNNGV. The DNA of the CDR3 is TGTGCCAGCAGCTTACATACGGAGGAGACCCAGTACTTC. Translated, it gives CASSLHTEETQYF.

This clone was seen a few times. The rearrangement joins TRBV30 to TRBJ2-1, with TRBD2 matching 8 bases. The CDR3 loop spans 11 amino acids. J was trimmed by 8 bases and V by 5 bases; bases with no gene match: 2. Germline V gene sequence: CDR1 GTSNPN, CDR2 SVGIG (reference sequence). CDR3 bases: TGTGCCTGGGGCGGGGGGCATGAGCAGTTCTTC. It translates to CAWGGGHEQFF.

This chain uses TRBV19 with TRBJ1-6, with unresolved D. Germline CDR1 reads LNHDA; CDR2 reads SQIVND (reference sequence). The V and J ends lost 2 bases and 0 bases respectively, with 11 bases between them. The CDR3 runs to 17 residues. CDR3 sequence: CASSIIDGSSYNSPLHF. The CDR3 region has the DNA TGTGCCAGTAGTATAATTGACGGGAGCTCCTATAATTCACCCCTCCACTTT.

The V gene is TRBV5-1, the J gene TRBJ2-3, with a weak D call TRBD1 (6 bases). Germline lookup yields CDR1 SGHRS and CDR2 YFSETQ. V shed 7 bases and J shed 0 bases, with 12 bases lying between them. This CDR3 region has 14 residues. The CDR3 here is CASRDTSSTDTQYF. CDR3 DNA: TGCGCCAGCCGGGACACGTCTAGCACAGATACGCAGTATTTT.

The CDR3 DNA reads TGTGCCAGCAGCTTAGGGGGCAGTGGCTACACCTTC. Its translation: CASSLGGSGYTF. The chain combines TRBV11-2 with TRBJ1-2; possibly TRBD1 for D (5 bases). The CDR3 contains 12 residues. Germline values: CDR1 SGHAT, CDR2 FQNNGV. The V gene lost 1 base and the J gene lost 7 bases, with 7 bases spanning the gap.

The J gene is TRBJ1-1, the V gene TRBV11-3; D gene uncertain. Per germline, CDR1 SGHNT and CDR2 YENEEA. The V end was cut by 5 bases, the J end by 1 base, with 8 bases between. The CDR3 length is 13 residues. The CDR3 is CASSQTANTEAFF. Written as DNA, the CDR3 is TGTGCCAGCAGCCAAACAGCGAACACTGAAGCTTTCTTT.

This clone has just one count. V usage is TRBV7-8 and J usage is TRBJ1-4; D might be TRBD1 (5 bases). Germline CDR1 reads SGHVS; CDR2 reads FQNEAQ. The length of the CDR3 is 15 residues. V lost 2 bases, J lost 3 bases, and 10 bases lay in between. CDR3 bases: TGTGCCAGCAGCTTATGGTGGGGCGCTAATGAAAAACTGTTTTTT. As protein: CASSLWWGANEKLFF.

The CDR3 loop reads CASRPTGVVNQPQHF. CDR3 nucleotides: TGTGCCAGCCGCCCGACAGGGGTTGTGAATCAGCCCCAGCATTTT. The chain carries TRBV21-1 and TRBJ1-5; the listed D gene, TRBD1, was not tested against the DNA. TRBV21-1 represents a pseudogene. This CDR3 is built from 15 residues.

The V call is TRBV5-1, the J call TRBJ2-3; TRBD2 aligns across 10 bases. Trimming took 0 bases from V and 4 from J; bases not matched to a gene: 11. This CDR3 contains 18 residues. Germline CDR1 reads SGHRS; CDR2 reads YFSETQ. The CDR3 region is CASSLVPASGGRADTQYF. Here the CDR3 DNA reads TGCGCCAGCAGCTTGGTCCCGGCTAGCGGGGGTAGGGCAGATACGCAGTATTTT.

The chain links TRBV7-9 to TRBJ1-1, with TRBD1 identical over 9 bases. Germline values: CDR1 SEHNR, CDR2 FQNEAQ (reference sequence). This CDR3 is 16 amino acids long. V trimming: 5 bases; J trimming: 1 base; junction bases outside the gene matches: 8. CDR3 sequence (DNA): TGTGCCAGCAGCGTACCGGGACAGGGAGGGAACACTGAAGCTTTCTTT. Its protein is CASSVPGQGGNTEAFF.

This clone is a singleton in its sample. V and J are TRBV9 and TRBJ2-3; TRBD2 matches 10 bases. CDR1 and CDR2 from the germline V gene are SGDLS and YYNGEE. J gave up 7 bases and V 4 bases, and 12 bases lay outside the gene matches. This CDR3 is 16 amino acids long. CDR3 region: CASSHQEREGLHTQYF. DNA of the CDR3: TGTGCCAGCAGCCATCAAGAGCGGGAGGGCCTCCATACGCAGTATTTT.

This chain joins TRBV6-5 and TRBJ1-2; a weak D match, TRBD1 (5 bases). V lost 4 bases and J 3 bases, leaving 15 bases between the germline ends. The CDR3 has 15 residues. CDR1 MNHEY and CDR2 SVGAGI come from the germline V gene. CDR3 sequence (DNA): TGTGCCAGCAGTTCCGGGGGAGGAGTTTACTATGGCTACACCTTC. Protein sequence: CASSSGGGVYYGYTF.

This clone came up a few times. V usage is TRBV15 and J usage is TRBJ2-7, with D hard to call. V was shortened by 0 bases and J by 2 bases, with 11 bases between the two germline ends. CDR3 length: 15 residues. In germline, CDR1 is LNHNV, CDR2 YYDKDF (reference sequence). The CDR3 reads CATSRDLASTYEQYV. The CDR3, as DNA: TGTGCCACCAGCAGAGATCTGGCTAGTACCTACGAGCAGTACGTC.

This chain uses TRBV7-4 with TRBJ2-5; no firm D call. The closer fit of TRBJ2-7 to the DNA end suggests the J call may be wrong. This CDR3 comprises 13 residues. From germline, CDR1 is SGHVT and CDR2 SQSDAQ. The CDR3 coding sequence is TGTGCCAGCTCCCGATATTTCAATTACGAGCAGTACTTC. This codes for CASSRYFNYEQYF.

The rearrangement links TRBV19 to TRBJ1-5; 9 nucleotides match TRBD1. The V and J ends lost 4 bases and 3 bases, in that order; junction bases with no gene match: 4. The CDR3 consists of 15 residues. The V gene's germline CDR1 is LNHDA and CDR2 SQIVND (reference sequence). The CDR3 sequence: CASSSRDRANQPQHF. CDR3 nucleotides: TGTGCCAGTAGTAGCCGGGACAGGGCCAATCAGCCCCAGCATTTT.

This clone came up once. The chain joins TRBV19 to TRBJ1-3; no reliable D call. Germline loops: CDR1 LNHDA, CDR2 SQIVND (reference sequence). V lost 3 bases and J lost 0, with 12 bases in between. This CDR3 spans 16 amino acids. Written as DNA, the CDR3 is TGTGCCAGTAGTATCGCACAGCCGCCCTCTGGAAACACCATATATTTT. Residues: CASSIAQPPSGNTIYF.

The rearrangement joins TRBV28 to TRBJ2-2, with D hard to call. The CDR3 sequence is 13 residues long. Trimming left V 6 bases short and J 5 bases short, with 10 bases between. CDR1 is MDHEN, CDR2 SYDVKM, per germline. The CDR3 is CASRTPGTGELFF. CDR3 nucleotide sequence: TGTGCCAGCAGAACCCCCGGGACCGGGGAGCTGTTTTTT.

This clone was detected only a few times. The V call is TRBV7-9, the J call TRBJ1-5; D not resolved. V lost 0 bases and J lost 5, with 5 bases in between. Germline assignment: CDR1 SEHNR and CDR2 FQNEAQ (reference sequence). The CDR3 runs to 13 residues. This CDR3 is CASSLAFYQPQHF. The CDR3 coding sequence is TGTGCCAGCAGCTTAGCCTTCTATCAGCCCCAGCATTTT.

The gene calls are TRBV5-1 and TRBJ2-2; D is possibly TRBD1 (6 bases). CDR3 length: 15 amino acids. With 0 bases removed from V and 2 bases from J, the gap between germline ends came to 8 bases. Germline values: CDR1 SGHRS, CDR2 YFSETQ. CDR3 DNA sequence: TGCGCCAGCAGCTTGGCAGGGGTCAACACCGGGGAGCTGTTTTTT. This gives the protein CASSLAGVNTGELFF.

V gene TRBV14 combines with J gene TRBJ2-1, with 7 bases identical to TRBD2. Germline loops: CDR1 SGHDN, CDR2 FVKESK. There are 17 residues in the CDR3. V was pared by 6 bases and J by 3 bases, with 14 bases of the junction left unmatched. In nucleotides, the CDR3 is TGTGCCAGCAGTCGCCTCTCGGCACTAGCGAGCTACAATGAGCAGTTCTTC. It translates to CASSRLSALASYNEQFF. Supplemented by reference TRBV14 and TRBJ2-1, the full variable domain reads EAGVTQFPSHSVIEKGQTVTLRCDPISGHDNLYWYRRVMGKEIKFLLHFVKESKQDESGMPNNRFLAERTGGTYSTLKVQPAELEDSGVYFCASSRLSALASYNEQFFGPGTRLTVL.

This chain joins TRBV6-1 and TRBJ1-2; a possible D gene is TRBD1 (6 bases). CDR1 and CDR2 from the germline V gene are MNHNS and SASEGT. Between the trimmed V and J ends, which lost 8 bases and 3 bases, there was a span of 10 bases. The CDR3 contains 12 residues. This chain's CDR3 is CASRGADYGYTF. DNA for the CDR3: TGTGCCAGCCGGGGGGCAGACTATGGCTACACCTTC.

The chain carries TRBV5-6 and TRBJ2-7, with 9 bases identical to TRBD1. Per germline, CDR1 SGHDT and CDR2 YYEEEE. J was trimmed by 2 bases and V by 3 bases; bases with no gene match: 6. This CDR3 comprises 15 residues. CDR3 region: CASSSPGQGPYEQYF. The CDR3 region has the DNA TGTGCCAGCAGCTCGCCGGGACAGGGTCCCTACGAGCAGTACTTC.

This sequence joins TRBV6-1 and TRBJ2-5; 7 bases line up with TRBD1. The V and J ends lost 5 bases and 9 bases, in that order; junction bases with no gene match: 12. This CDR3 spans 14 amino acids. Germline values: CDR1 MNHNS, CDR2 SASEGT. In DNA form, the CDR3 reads TGTGCCAGCAGTACGGACAGGTGGAGCAGGCCCCAGTACTTC. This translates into CASSTDRWSRPQYF.